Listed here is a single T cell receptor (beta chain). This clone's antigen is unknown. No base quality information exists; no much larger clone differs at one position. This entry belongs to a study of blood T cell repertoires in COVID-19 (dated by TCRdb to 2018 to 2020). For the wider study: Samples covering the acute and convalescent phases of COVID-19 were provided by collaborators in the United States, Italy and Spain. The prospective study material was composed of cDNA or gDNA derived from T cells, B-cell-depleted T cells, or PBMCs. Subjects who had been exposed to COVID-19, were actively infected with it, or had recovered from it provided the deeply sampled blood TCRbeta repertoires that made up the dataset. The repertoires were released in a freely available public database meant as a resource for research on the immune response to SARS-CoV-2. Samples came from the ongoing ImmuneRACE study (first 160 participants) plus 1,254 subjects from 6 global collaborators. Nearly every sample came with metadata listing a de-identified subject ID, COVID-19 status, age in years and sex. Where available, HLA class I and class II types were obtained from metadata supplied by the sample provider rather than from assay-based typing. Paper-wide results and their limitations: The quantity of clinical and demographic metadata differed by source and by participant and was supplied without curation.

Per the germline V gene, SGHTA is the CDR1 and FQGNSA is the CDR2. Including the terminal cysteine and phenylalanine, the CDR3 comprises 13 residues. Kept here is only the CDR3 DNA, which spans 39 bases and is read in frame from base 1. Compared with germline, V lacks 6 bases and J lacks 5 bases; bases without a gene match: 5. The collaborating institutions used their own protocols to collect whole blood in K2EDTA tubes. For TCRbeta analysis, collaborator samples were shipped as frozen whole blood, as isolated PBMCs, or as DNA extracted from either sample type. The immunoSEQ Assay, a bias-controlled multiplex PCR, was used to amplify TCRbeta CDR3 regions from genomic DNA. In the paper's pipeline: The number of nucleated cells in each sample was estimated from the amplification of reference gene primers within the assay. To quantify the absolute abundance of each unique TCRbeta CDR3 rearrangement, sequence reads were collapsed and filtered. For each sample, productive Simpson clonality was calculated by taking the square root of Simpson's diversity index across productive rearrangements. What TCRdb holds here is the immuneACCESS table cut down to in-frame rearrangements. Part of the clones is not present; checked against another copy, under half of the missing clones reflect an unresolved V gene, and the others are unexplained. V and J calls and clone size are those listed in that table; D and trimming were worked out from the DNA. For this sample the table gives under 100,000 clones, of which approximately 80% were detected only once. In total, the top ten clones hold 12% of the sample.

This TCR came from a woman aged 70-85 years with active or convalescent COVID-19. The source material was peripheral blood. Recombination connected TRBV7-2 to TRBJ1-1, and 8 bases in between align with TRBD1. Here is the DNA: TGTGCCAGCAGACTCACAGGGGGTACTGAAGCTTTCTTT. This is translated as CASRLTGGTEAFF.